The 25 T cell receptor beta chains below all came from one sample that was sequenced in a study of shared clonotypes between healthy human individuals. The assay was immunoSEQ multiplex PCR, and TCRdb's table has in-frame clones only and misses some. This table holds approximately 1,500,000 clones, roughly 96% found once. The specimen sequenced was naive CD4+ T cells sorted from blood. Noted subset: CD45RA+ positively selected. Receptors were obtained from a man aged 30 to 39 in good health.

J is TRBJ2-7 and V is TRBV9, with D perhaps matching TRBD1 (7 bases). The V gene's germline CDR1 is SGDLS and CDR2 YYNGEE. There are 14 residues in the CDR3. V was cut by 3 bases and J by 0 bases, with 10 bases left in between. The CDR3 DNA is TGTGCCAGCAGCGCGGGGGACAGCTCCTACGAGCAGTACTTC. It codes for CASSAGDSSYEQYF. Together with reference TRBV9 and TRBJ2-7, the CDR3 gives the full variable domain: DSGVTQTPKHLITATGQRVTLRCSPRSGDLSVYWYQQSLDQGLQFLIQYYNGEERAKGNILERFSAQQFPDLHSELNLSSLELGDSALYFCASSAGDSSYEQYFGPGTRLTVT.

To note about this clone: Other DNA variants within this sample encode the same CDR3. DNA for the CDR3: TGTGCCAGCAGTTTGGGGACAGGGGTAGGAAACACCATATATTTT. Its translation is CASSLGTGVGNTIYF. The chain carries TRBV27 and TRBJ1-3; TRBD1 agrees at 10 bases. J gave up 4 bases and V 3 bases, and 3 bases lay outside the gene matches. In germline, CDR1 is MNHEY, CDR2 SMNVEV (reference sequence). The CDR3 has 15 residues.

The chain joins TRBV28 to TRBJ2-5; D is tentatively TRBD1 or TRBD2 (5 bases each). V was shortened by 6 bases and J by 9 bases, with 17 bases between the two germline ends. Germline V CDR1 and CDR2: MDHEN, SYDVKM. The CDR3 contains 13 residues. This CDR3 reads CASRAGARVAQYF. CDR3 DNA: TGTGCCAGCAGGGCCGGGGCCCGGGTGGCCCAGTACTTC. Full variable domain (missing parts from reference TRBV28 and TRBJ2-5): DVKVTQSSRYLVKRTGEKVFLECVQDMDHENMFWYRQDPGLGLRLIYFSYDVKMKEKGDIPEGYSVSREKKERFSLILESASTNQTSMYLCASRAGARVAQYFGPGTRLLVL.

The chain combines TRBV5-1 with TRBJ1-1, with D tentatively TRBD1 (5 bases). Trimming cost V 3 bases and J 11 bases, with 23 bases left between them. Germline-derived CDR1 and CDR2 are SGHRS and YFSETQ. CDR3 length equals 15 residues. The CDR3 is CASSYLRQRGNRAFF. CDR3 DNA sequence: TGCGCCAGCAGCTATTTGAGACAGAGGGGTAATAGGGCTTTCTTT. Using reference TRBV5-1 and TRBJ1-1 for the parts outside the CDR3, the full variable domain is KAGVTQTPRYLIKTRGQQVTLSCSPISGHRSVSWYQQTPGQGLQFLFEYFSETQRNKGNFPGRFSGRQFSNSRSEMNVSTLELGDSALYLCASSYLRQRGNRAFFGQGTRLTVV.

The chain links TRBV25-1 to TRBJ2-7, with unresolved D. Germline V gene lookup returns CDR1 MGHDK and CDR2 SYGVNS. The CDR3 covers 14 residues. With 3 bases removed from V and 0 bases from J, the gap between germline ends came to 9 bases. CDR3 sequence (DNA): TGTGCCAGCAGTGAGGCCGGGTTCTCCTACGAGCAGTACTTC. As protein: CASSEAGFSYEQYF.

The chain links TRBV6-5 to TRBJ1-2; the D is unclear. Trimming stripped 6 bases from V and 8 bases from J, with 16 bases between. This CDR3 region has 13 residues. Germline CDR1 reads MNHEY; CDR2 reads SVGAGI. CDR3 protein: CASRIGLAMGYTF. The CDR3 nucleotides are TGTGCCAGCAGGATTGGACTGGCAATGGGCTACACCTTC.

V gene TRBV28 combines with J gene TRBJ1-2; a weak D match, TRBD1 (6 bases). Germline values: CDR1 MDHEN, CDR2 SYDVKM. The CDR3 loop spans 14 amino acids. V was cut by 6 bases and J by 2 bases, with 13 bases left in between. The CDR3, as DNA: TGTGCCAGCAGGGAACAGGGATTCAACTATGGCTACACCTTC. Translated, it gives CASREQGFNYGYTF.

The V and J genes are TRBV7-8 and TRBJ2-7; D remains unclear. Germline CDR1 and CDR2: SGHVS and FQNEAQ. The CDR3 totals 12 residues. Trimming removed 4 bases from V and 3 bases from J, with 7 bases in between. The chain's CDR3 is CASSSLDYEQYF. The CDR3, as DNA: TGTGCCAGCAGCTCCTTAGACTACGAGCAGTACTTC.

The rearrangement joins TRBV4-3 to TRBJ2-7; the D is unclear. V lost 0 bases to trimming and J lost 3 bases, with 15 bases between them. This CDR3 spans 16 amino acids. Germline lookup yields CDR1 LGHNA and CDR2 YSLEER. The CDR3 region has the DNA TGCGCCAGCAGCCAAGATTTGACTCAGAACCTCTACGAGCAGTACTTC. Translated, it gives CASSQDLTQNLYEQYF.

The chain employs TRBV28 and TRBJ1-2; 7 nucleotides match TRBD1. The germline V gene has CDR1 MDHEN and CDR2 SYDVKM. The CDR3 spans 14 residues. V was clipped by 6 bases and J by 3 bases; unmatched bases: 7. The CDR3 loop reads CASSLTGNHYGYTF. The CDR3 DNA sequence: TGTGCCAGCAGCTTGACAGGGAACCACTATGGCTACACCTTC.

The chain links TRBV19 to TRBJ1-2; TRBD1 might be the D (6 bases). There are 15 residues in the CDR3. Trimming pared 5 bases from V and 4 bases from J, leaving 17 bases between. Per the germline V gene, CDR1 is LNHDA and CDR2 is SQIVND (reference sequence). Here the CDR3 DNA reads TGTGCCAGTAGTTCCCTGACAGGCGGGCCCTATGGCTACACCTTC. Translated: CASSSLTGGPYGYTF.

The chain recombines TRBV5-1 with TRBJ2-3, with D maybe TRBD2 (5 bases). This CDR3 contains 14 residues. The germline gives CDR1 SGHRS, CDR2 YFSETQ. Trimming stripped 9 bases from V and 0 bases from J, with 14 bases between. The DNA for the CDR3 is TGCGCCACCTCGAGGGAAACTAGCACAGATACGCAGTATTTT. Translation: CATSRETSTDTQYF.

The chain is built from TRBV28 and TRBJ2-1; a weak D match, TRBD1 (6 bases). The CDR3 runs 15 residues. V lost 6 bases and J lost 2, with 14 bases in between. The germline V gene has CDR1 MDHEN and CDR2 SYDVKM. In nucleotides, the CDR3 is TGTGCCAGCAGCATCCCCGGGACACCCTACAATGAGCAGTTCTTC. Amino acid sequence: CASSIPGTPYNEQFF.

V gene TRBV6-5 combines with J gene TRBJ1-1; D is undetermined. This CDR3 region has 13 residues. The V end was cut by 3 bases, the J end by 3 bases, with 8 bases between. CDR1 and CDR2 (germline): MNHEY, SVGAGI. The CDR3 spells CASSYSIYTEAFF. The CDR3 coding sequence is TGTGCCAGCAGTTATTCGATTTACACTGAAGCTTTCTTT.

This chain connects TRBV18 to TRBJ2-1; 11 bases agree with TRBD2. The V and J ends lost 5 bases and 4 bases, in that order; junction bases with no gene match: 10. Germline-derived CDR1 and CDR2 are KGHSH and LQKENI. The CDR3 is 17 amino acids. CDR3 region: CASSRRLAGGPYNEQFF. CDR3 sequence (DNA): TGTGCCAGCTCAAGACGGCTAGCGGGAGGACCGTACAATGAGCAGTTCTTC.

The CDR3 nucleotides read TGTGCCAGCAGCACCAGCGGGAACTACAATGAGCAGTTCTTC. Amino acids: CASSTSGNYNEQFF. The chain employs TRBV6-6 and TRBJ2-1; 7 nucleotides match TRBD2. V shed 6 bases, J shed 3 bases, and the junction held 5 bases outside the gene matches. Germline lookup yields CDR1 MNHNY and CDR2 SVGAGI (reference sequence). The CDR3 runs to 14 residues.

This chain uses TRBV18 with TRBJ1-5, with unresolved D. Trimming removed 3 bases from V and 4 bases from J, with 13 bases in between. This CDR3 region has 15 residues. Germline CDR1 KGHSH, CDR2 LQKENI. The CDR3 region has the DNA TGTGCCAGCTCACCCGGTTGGGCTCTTAATCAGCCCCAGCATTTT. Its translation: CASSPGWALNQPQHF.

The V and J genes are TRBV5-1 and TRBJ2-5, with D unclear. Germline V gene lookup returns CDR1 SGHRS and CDR2 YFSETQ. V gave up 4 bases and J gave up 5 bases, with 12 bases separating them. This CDR3 spans 13 amino acids. The CDR3 here is CASSTRTEETQYF. The CDR3 DNA reads as TGCGCCAGCAGCACCCGGACGGAGGAGACCCAGTACTTC.

This sequence joins TRBV2 and TRBJ2-7; D unclear. This CDR3 has 13 amino acids. CDR1 is SNHLY, CDR2 FYNNEI, per germline. Trimming shortened V by 7 bases and J by 4 bases, and 14 bases separated the two germline ends. DNA of the CDR3: TGTGCCAGCACCGCCAGGCAGGAGTACGAGCAGTACTTC. Translation gives CASTARQEYEQYF.

This clone was detected once. V gene TRBV30 combines with J gene TRBJ1-5; perhaps TRBD1 as D (5 bases). The V end was cut by 4 bases, the J end by 0 bases, with 7 bases between. Germline CDR1 and CDR2: GTSNPN and SVGIG (reference sequence). The CDR3 consists of 13 residues. The CDR3 bases are TGTGCCTGGAAAGGACATAGCAATCAGCCCCAGCATTTT. It encodes CAWKGHSNQPQHF.

This chain connects TRBV4-3 to TRBJ1-2; 7 bases map to TRBD1. The CDR3 has 14 amino acids. V lost 6 bases, J lost 3 bases, and 7 bases stayed unmatched. The V gene's germline CDR1 is LGHNA and CDR2 YSLEER. CDR3 nucleotides: TGCGCCAGCAGACCCAGGGGGTATGACTATGGCTACACCTTC. Translated: CASRPRGYDYGYTF.

The rearrangement joins TRBV5-4 to TRBJ2-3; 7 bases match TRBD1. The length of the CDR3 is 15 residues. Germline V gives CDR1 SGHNT, CDR2 YYREEE (reference sequence). V shed 10 bases, J shed 4 bases, and the junction held 15 bases outside the gene matches. CDR3 sequence (DNA): TGTGCCGCCGCAGGTCCCGGGACAGCAGCAGATACGCAGTATTTT. Translated, it gives CAAAGPGTAADTQYF.

CDR3 nucleotide sequence: TGTGCCAGCAGCTTAGAGTCGGGTGCCGAGCAGTACTTC. As protein: CASSLESGAEQYF. This chain connects TRBV7-9 to TRBJ2-7, with no clear D. Trimming shortened V by 1 base and J by 6 bases, and 10 bases separated the two germline ends. The length of the CDR3 is 13 residues. Looked up from germline, CDR1 is SEHNR and CDR2 is FQNEAQ (reference sequence).

The V gene is TRBV19, the J gene TRBJ2-1, with a weak D call TRBD2 (5 bases). The ends were cut back, 1 base at V and 4 bases at J, with 5 bases in the middle. Per germline, CDR1 LNHDA and CDR2 SQIVND (reference sequence). The CDR3 sequence is 13 residues long. CDR3 in amino acids: CASSIGTYNEQFF. DNA of the CDR3: TGTGCCAGTAGTATAGGGACTTACAATGAGCAGTTCTTC. The full variable domain, completed using reference TRBV19 and TRBJ2-1, is DGGITQSPKYLFRKEGQNVTLSCEQNLNHDAMYWYRQDPGQGLRLIYYSQIVNDFQKGDIAEGYSVSREKKESFPLTVTSAQKNPTAFYLCASSIGTYNEQFFGPGTRLTVL.

V and J are TRBV29-1 and TRBJ2-1; TRBD2 might be the D (6 bases). The germline V gene has CDR1 SQVTM and CDR2 ANQGSEA. The CDR3 has 12 amino acids. The germline V and J ends were trimmed by 8 bases and 5 bases, with 13 bases remaining between them. CDR3 coding DNA: TGCAGCTTCCAGACTAGACACAATGAGCAGTTCTTC. Translated, it gives CSFQTRHNEQFF.